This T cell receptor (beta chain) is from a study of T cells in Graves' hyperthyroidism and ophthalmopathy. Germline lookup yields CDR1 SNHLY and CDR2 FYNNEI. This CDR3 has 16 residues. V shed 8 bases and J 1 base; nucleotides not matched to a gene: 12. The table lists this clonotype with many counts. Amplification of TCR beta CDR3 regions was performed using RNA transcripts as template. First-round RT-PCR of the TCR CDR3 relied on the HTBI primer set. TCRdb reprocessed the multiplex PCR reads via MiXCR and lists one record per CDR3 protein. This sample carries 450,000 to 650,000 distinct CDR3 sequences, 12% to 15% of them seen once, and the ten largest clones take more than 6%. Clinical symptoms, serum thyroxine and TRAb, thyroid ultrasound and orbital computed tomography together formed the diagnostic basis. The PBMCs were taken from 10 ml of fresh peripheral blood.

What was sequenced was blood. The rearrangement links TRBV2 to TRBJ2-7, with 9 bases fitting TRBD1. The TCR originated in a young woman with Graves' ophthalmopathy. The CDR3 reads CASEHTRTGASYEQYF. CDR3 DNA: TGTGCCAGCGAACACACCAGGACAGGGGCTTCCTACGAGCAGTACTTC. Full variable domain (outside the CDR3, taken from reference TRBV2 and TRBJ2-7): EPEVTQTPSHQVTQMGQEVILRCVPISNHLYFYWYRQILGQKVEFLVSFYNNEISEKSEIFDDQFSVERPDGSNFTLKIRSTKLEDSAMYFCASEHTRTGASYEQYFGPGTRLTVT.